One and the same sample provided the 8 T cell receptor beta chains below, sequenced in a study of blood T cell repertoires in COVID-19. The data were produced by immunoSEQ multiplex PCR, yet TCRdb's version contains in-frame clones alone and is incomplete. Of 200,000 to 300,000 clones detected, roughly 86% appear once; the ten largest clones hold around 3.3%. The source material was PBMCs or T cells enriched from blood (not recorded which). These receptors all stem from a woman in her forties with acute COVID-19.

The V gene is TRBV15, the J gene TRBJ2-1; no firm D call. The CDR3 contains 16 residues. Germline assignment: CDR1 LNHNV and CDR2 YYDKDF (reference sequence). The V gene lost 3 bases and the J gene lost 4 bases, with 16 bases spanning the gap. The CDR3 bases are TGTGCCACCAGCAGCCTCGGGTACCCCCCTTACAATGAGCAGTTCTTC. This gives the protein CATSSLGYPPYNEQFF.

This sequence joins TRBV11-3 and TRBJ2-5; 11 nucleotides agree with TRBD2. Germline CDR1 SGHNT, CDR2 YENEEA. The CDR3 covers 15 residues. After removal of 6 bases from V and 3 bases from J, the junction contained 6 bases not matched to a gene. The CDR3 sequence: CASRKTSGAKETQYF. CDR3 DNA: TGTGCCAGCAGAAAGACTAGCGGGGCGAAAGAGACCCAGTACTTC. The full variable domain, rest sourced from reference TRBV11-3 and TRBJ2-5, is EAGVVQSPRYKIIEKKQPVAFWCNPISGHNTLYWYLQNLGQGPELLIRYENEEAVDDSQLPKDRFSAERLKGVDSTLKIQPAELGDSAVYLCASRKTSGAKETQYFGPGTRLLVL.

The rearrangement joins TRBV2 to TRBJ1-2, with TRBD1 identical over 9 bases. The length of the CDR3 is 12 residues. The germline CDR1 and CDR2 sequences are SNHLY and FYNNEI. V lost 6 bases, J lost 5 bases, and 1 base stayed unmatched. DNA of the CDR3: TGTGCCAGCAGGGGGACAGGGTATGGCTACACCTTC. Translating gives CASRGTGYGYTF.

V and J are TRBV5-6 and TRBJ2-7; 7 bases are shared with TRBD1. The CDR3 sequence is 13 residues long. V trimming: 4 bases; J trimming: 2 bases; junction bases outside the gene matches: 3. Germline V CDR1 and CDR2: SGHDT, YYEEEE. Here the CDR3 reads CASSMGQTYEQYF. In DNA, the CDR3 is TGTGCCAGCAGCATGGGACAGACCTACGAGCAGTACTTC.

The chain is built from TRBV19 and TRBJ1-1; D is possibly TRBD1 (6 bases). V shed 10 bases and J shed 5 bases, with 20 bases lying between them. Germline V lookup: CDR1 LNHDA, CDR2 SQIVND (reference sequence). This CDR3 comprises 14 residues. CDR3 in DNA: TGTGCCACCGGGGTTGGGGGGGCTATAACTGAAGCTTTCTTT. It translates to CATGVGGAITEAFF.

Points on this clone: The same CDR3 also results from other DNA sequences found in this sample. The V and J genes are TRBV7-2 and TRBJ2-5; D not certain. Germline CDR1 SGHTA, CDR2 FQGNSA. Deletions cut 3 bases from V and 2 bases from J, with 10 bases between. The CDR3 runs 14 residues. The CDR3 region has the DNA TGTGCCAGCAGCTTCAGAGGTGGACAAGAGACCCAGTACTTC. The encoded protein is CASSFRGGQETQYF.

This clone showed up just once. This chain's CDR3 is CASSRTQGGNTGELFF. In nucleotides, the CDR3 is TGTGCCAGCAGCCGAACACAGGGTGGTAACACCGGGGAGCTGTTTTTT. J is TRBJ2-2 and V is TRBV5-4; a weak D match, TRBD1 (6 bases). Trimming left V 4 bases short and J 2 bases short, with 15 bases between. The CDR3 loop spans 16 amino acids. Germline V gene sequence: CDR1 SGHNT, CDR2 YYREEE (reference sequence). Looking up the rest from reference TRBV5-4 and TRBJ2-2 gives the full variable domain: ETGVTQSPTHLIKTRGQQVTLRCSSQSGHNTVSWYQQALGQGPQFIFQYYREEENGRGNFPPRFSGLQFPNYSSELNVNALELDDSALYLCASSRTQGGNTGELFFGEGSRLTVL.

The sample holds one count of this clone. The chain is built from TRBV30 and TRBJ1-3, with D unresolved. This CDR3 spans 15 amino acids. Trimming took 5 bases from V and 0 from J, leaving 14 bases between them. The V gene's germline CDR1 is GTSNPN and CDR2 SVGIG (reference sequence). CDR3 residues: CAWENGVLSGNTIYF. Written as DNA, the CDR3 is TGTGCCTGGGAGAACGGGGTGCTCTCTGGAAACACCATATATTTT.